What follows are 9 T cell receptor beta chains derived from one specimen sequenced in a study of cytomegalovirus exposure and HLA in healthy donors (dated by TCRdb to 2016 to 2017). Library generation was performed with the immunoSEQ multiplex PCR assay. For the multiplex PCR, a mixture combining 60 forward primers for TCR Vbeta segments and 13 reverse primers for TCR Jbeta segments was used. Here the immuneACCESS table is served through TCRdb, limited to in-frame sequences with V and J called. Missing clones are a known gap in these copies; in checked studies unresolved V genes cover under half, and the rest lacks a known reason. This sample gives 120,000 to 150,000 clones in total; roughly four fifths of them show up just once. The top ten hold 4.9% of the sample. Sequencing input: PBMCs. These receptor sequences come from a woman in her 50s in good health and CMV-seronegative.

The chain combines TRBV7-2 with TRBJ2-2; 8 bases line up with TRBD2. The CDR3 length is 18 residues. Germline trimming cut 5 bases from V and 2 bases from J; bases unmatched to any gene: 13. CDR1 and CDR2 (germline): SGHTA, FQGNSA. CDR3: CASSPRPPGLGNTGELFF. CDR3 nucleotide sequence: TGTGCCAGCAGCCCCCGCCCCCCGGGACTAGGCAACACCGGGGAGCTGTTTTTT.

The chain uses TRBV6-6 and TRBJ1-1, with D possibly being TRBD1 (5 bases). The CDR3 has 12 residues. Per the germline V gene, CDR1 is MNHNY and CDR2 is SVGAGI (reference sequence). V lost 0 bases and J 7 bases, leaving 6 bases between the germline ends. This chain's CDR3 is CASSYSTGEAFF. The DNA of the CDR3 is TGTGCCAGCAGTTACTCTACAGGTGAAGCTTTCTTT.

This clone was seen a few times. The rearrangement links TRBV6-1 to TRBJ2-7; D uncertain. There are 11 residues in the CDR3. The germline CDR1 and CDR2 sequences are MNHNS and SASEGT. V was shortened by 6 bases and J by 2 bases, with 5 bases between the two germline ends. The CDR3, as DNA: TGTGCCAGCAGCACACCCTACGAGCAGTACTTC. It encodes CASSTPYEQYF.

The V gene is TRBV10-3, the J gene TRBJ2-1, with D possibly matching TRBD1 (6 bases). CDR3 size: 13 residues. V dropped 5 bases and J dropped 4 bases, with 9 bases sitting between them. Germline-derived CDR1 and CDR2 are ENHRY and SYGVKD. CDR3 sequence (DNA): TGTGCCATCAGTCGACAGGAGTACAATGAGCAGTTCTTC. Translation: CAISRQEYNEQFF.

CDR3 protein: CASRAGPYNSPLHF. CDR3 nucleotide sequence: TGTGCCAGCAGGGCAGGGCCTTATAATTCACCCCTCCACTTT. The J gene is TRBJ1-6, the V gene TRBV9; a weak D match, TRBD1 (5 bases). Per the germline V gene, CDR1 is SGDLS and CDR2 is YYNGEE. Trimming shortened V by 5 bases and J by 4 bases, and 10 bases separated the two germline ends. CDR3 length: 14 residues.

The sample holds a few counts of this clone. The V gene is TRBV6-6, the J gene TRBJ1-4; D perhaps matches TRBD1 (6 bases). The V and J ends lost 0 bases and 7 bases respectively, with 15 bases between them. CDR1 is MNHNY, CDR2 SVGAGI, per germline (reference sequence). CDR3 length equals 16 residues. The CDR3 DNA is TGTGCCAGCAGTTACTCGATAGGGGGACGTGGTGAAAAACTGTTTTTT. Translating it yields CASSYSIGGRGEKLFF.

This clone occurred a few times. The V gene is TRBV15, the J gene TRBJ2-1; 7 positions match TRBD1. Germline CDR1 and CDR2: LNHNV and YYDKDF (reference sequence). The V and J ends lost 2 bases and 8 bases, in that order; junction bases with no gene match: 6. There are 14 residues in the CDR3. CDR3 loop: CATSRLNRGHEQFF. The CDR3 DNA sequence: TGTGCCACCAGCAGATTGAACAGGGGACATGAGCAGTTCTTC.

Within the sample, this clone is medium-sized. The rearrangement uses TRBV4-2 and TRBJ1-1; weak D call: TRBD1 (5 bases). The ends were cut back, 5 bases at V and 3 bases at J, with 16 bases in the middle. Germline V gene sequence: CDR1 LGHNA, CDR2 YNFKEQ. This CDR3 is 15 amino acids long. This CDR3 reads CASSTTADTYTEAFF. The CDR3 DNA reads TGTGCCAGCAGCACTACCGCGGACACCTACACTGAAGCTTTCTTT.

This sequence joins TRBV5-1 and TRBJ2-7, with 8 positions matching TRBD1. This CDR3 has 14 residues. The germline gives CDR1 SGHRS, CDR2 YFSETQ. The V gene end was trimmed by 4 bases and the J gene end by 3 bases; junction bases not matched to a gene: 6. The chain's CDR3 is CASSMTGAFYEQYF. DNA of the CDR3: TGCGCCAGCAGCATGACAGGGGCCTTCTACGAGCAGTACTTC.